Following are 7 T cell receptor beta chains from one sample sequenced in a study of T-cell memory formation after mild COVID-19. TCRdb redid the calling of the 5' RACE reads with MiXCR, one entry per CDR3 protein. This table holds fewer than 250,000 distinct CDR3 sequences, under 30% found once. Sequenced material: PBMCs or a T cell subset sorted from them (not recorded which). All receptors come from an adult woman who had mild COVID-19 (a few samples of this study predate the infection). Cell type and time point are not known.

This clonotype has only a few counts. The V and J genes are TRBV7-8 and TRBJ1-5; the D gene is possibly TRBD1 (5 bases). There are 17 residues in the CDR3. Trimming left V 5 bases short and J 3 bases short, with 20 bases between. The V gene's germline CDR1 is SGHVS and CDR2 FQNEAQ. DNA for the CDR3: TGTGCCAGCAGCCGAGACAGAATGGGGGTCGACAATCAGCCCCAGCATTTT. It specifies CASSRDRMGVDNQPQHF.

The chain employs TRBV7-9 and TRBJ2-2, with 9 positions matching TRBD2. The CDR3 contains 17 residues. V lost 5 bases to trimming and J lost 1 base; unmatched junction nucleotides: 8. Per germline, CDR1 SEHNR and CDR2 FQNEAQ (reference sequence). In DNA form, the CDR3 reads TGTGCCAGCAGCCCACCCAATAGCGGGAGGAACACCGGGGAGCTGTTTTTT. Its translation: CASSPPNSGRNTGELFF. The complete variable domain, with remaining parts taken from reference TRBV7-9 and TRBJ2-2, reads DTGVSQNPRHKITKRGQNVTFRCDPISEHNRLYWYRQTLGQGPEFLTYFQNEAQLEKSRLLSDRFSAERPKGSFSTLEIQRTEQGDSAMYLCASSPPNSGRNTGELFFGEGSRLTVL.

This clonotype was seen a few times. This chain links TRBV3-1 with TRBJ2-7; the match to TRBD1 covers 10 bases. Germline CDR1 reads LGHDT; CDR2 reads YNNKEL (reference sequence). The CDR3 loop spans 15 amino acids. Germline trimming cut 3 bases from V and 3 bases from J; bases unmatched to any gene: 5. The CDR3 is CASSQPGQGHYEQYF. Written as DNA, the CDR3 is TGTGCCAGCAGCCAGCCGGGACAGGGGCACTACGAGCAGTACTTC.

The chain combines TRBV6-1 with TRBJ1-5; the D gene is possibly TRBD1 (6 bases). V shed 6 bases and J shed 7 bases, with 22 bases lying between them. The CDR3 runs 16 residues. CDR1 is MNHNS and CDR2 is SASEGT in the germline V gene. In DNA form, the CDR3 reads TGTGCCAGCAGAACCTCCGGGACAAGGGACAAACAGCCCCAGCATTTT. Translated: CASRTSGTRDKQPQHF.

This clonotype was counted only a few times. V is TRBV12-3 or TRBV12-4 and J is TRBJ2-7; D uncertain. The CDR3 loop spans 16 amino acids. V lost 4 bases to trimming and J lost 2 bases, with 18 bases between them. The CDR3 nucleotides are TGTGCCAGCAGTTCTAAACTGGATATTAGACCCTACGAGCAGTACTTC. Its translation is CASSSKLDIRPYEQYF.

The chain links TRBV10-3 to TRBJ2-7; possible D gene TRBD1, 5 bases. This CDR3 is 14 amino acids long. Germline loops: CDR1 ENHRY, CDR2 SYGVKD. With 0 bases removed from V and 2 bases from J, the gap between germline ends came to 8 bases. CDR3 loop: CAISESLTAYEQYF. The CDR3 nucleotides are TGTGCCATCAGTGAGTCTTTGACAGCCTACGAGCAGTACTTC.

The genes are TRBV12-3 or TRBV12-4 and TRBJ1-1; possible D gene TRBD1, 6 bases. V lost 7 bases to trimming and J lost 4 bases, with 13 bases between them. This CDR3 is built from 13 residues. As DNA, the CDR3 is TGTGCCAGCAACCTAAGGGGGACCACTGAAGCTTTCTTT. It yields the protein CASNLRGTTEAFF.